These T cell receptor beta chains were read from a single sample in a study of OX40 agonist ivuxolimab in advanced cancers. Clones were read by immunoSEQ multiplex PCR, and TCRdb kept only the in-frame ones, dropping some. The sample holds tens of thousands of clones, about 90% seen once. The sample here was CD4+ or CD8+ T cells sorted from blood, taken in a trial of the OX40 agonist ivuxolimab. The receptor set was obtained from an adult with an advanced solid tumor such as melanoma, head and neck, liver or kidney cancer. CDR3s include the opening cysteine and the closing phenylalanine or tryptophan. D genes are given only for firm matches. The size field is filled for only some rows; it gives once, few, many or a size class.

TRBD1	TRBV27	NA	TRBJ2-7	TGTGCCAGCGGGACAGTGGTAGACGAGCAGTACTTC	CASGTVVDEQYF
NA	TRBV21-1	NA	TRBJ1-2	TGTGCCAGCAGCAAAGCTTGGTGTTCGGGTCAGGATGGCTACACCTTC	CASSKAWCSGQDGYTF
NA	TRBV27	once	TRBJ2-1	TGTGCCAGCAGTGTTACAGGGCCACAGCAGTTCTTC	CASSVTGPQQFF
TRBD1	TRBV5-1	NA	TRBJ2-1	TGCGCCAGCAGCCCCCCCGCTACAGGGGCCTACAATGAGCAGTTCTTC	CASSPPATGAYNEQFF
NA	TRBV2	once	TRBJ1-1	TGTGCCAGCAGGAGACAGGCCCCGAACACTGAAGCTTTCTTT	CASRRQAPNTEAFF
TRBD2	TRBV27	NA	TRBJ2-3	TGTGCCAGCAGTTTTCTTCTAGCGGGTCGACGGGATACGCAGTATTTT	CASSFLLAGRRDTQYF
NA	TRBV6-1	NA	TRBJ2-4	TGTGCCAGCAGTGAGCGAGACATCCAAAACATTCAGTACTTC	CASSERDIQNIQYF
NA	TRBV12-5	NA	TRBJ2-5	TGTGCTAGTGGTTTCTGGTACCAAGAGACCCAGTACTTC	CASGFWYQETQYF
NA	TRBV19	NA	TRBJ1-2	TGTGCCAGCAGATTCGGGACACCCTATGGCTACACCTTC	CASRFGTPYGYTF
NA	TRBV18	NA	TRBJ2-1	TGTGCCAGCTCACCAGGGGGCGGGAGAATGTTATACAATGAGCAGTTCTTC	CASSPGGGRMLYNEQFF
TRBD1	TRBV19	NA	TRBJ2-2	TGTGCCAGCCAAGACTGGGACAGGGGGGAGACCGGGGAGCTGTTTTTT	CASQDWDRGETGELFF
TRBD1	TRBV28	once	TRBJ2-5	TGTGCCAGCAGTATTGGACAGGGTGGGCAAGAGACCCAGTACTTC	CASSIGQGGQETQYF
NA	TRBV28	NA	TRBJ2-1	TGTGCCAGCAGTTTTCGTCGCCGAGACTACAATGAGCAGTTCTTC	CASSFRRRDYNEQFF
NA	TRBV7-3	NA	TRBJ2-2	TGTGCCAGCAGCTTGTACACCGGGGAGCTGTTTTTT	CASSLYTGELFF
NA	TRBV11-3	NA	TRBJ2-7	TGTGCCAGCAGCTCCATCCCCGGGGAGCAGTACTTC	CASSSIPGEQYF
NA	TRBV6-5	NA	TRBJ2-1	TGTGCCAGCGGGGACGCGGTAGCCGCTGAGCAGTTCTTC	CASGDAVAAEQFF
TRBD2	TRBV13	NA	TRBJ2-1	TGTGCCAGCAGCTTAGGGGGTGGGCTAGCGGGCTACAATGAGCAGTTCTTC	CASSLGGGLAGYNEQFF
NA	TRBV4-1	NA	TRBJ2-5	TGCGCCAGCAGCCAAATTGTCAGAGGTCAAGAGACCCAGTACTTC	CASSQIVRGQETQYF
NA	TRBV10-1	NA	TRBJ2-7	TGCGCCAGCAGTGAATTTCCCGGACCCTACGAGCAGTACTTC	CASSEFPGPYEQYF
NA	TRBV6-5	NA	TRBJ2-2	TGTGCCAGCAGTTGGGACCCTTACGTCGGGCTGTTTTTT	CASSWDPYVGLFF